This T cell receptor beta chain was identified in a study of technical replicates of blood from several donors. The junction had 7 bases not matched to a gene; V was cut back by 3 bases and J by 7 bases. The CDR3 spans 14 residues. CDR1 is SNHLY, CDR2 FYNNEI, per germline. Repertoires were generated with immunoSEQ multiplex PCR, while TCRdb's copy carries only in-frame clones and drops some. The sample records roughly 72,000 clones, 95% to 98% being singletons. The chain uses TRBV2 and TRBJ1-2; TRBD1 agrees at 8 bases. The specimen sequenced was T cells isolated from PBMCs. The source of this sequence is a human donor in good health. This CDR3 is CASSDYQGAGGYTF. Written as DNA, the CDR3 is TGTGCCAGCAGTGATTATCAGGGGGCCGGTGGCTACACCTTC.